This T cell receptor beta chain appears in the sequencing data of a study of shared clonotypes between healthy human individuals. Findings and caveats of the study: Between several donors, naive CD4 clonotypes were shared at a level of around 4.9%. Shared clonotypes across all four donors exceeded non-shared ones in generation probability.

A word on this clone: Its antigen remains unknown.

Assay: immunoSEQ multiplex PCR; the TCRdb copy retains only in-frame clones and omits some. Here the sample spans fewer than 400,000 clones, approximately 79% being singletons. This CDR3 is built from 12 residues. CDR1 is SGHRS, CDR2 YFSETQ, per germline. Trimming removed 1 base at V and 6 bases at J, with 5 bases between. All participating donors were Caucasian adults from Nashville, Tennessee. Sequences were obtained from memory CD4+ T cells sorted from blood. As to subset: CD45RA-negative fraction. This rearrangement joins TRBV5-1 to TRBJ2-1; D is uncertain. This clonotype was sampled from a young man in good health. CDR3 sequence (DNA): TGCGCCAGCAGCTTGTCTCCCAATGAGCAGTTCTTC. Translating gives CASSLSPNEQFF.